Sequencing of this T cell receptor beta chain was carried out in a study of cytomegalovirus exposure and HLA in healthy donors. The donors were members of the validation cohort, which comprised 120 subjects and was separate from the first cohort of roughly 700 subjects. The assay was immunoSEQ multiplex PCR, and TCRdb's table has in-frame clones only and misses some. The profile shows fewer than 150,000 clones, around 90% of them singletons. Study-wide results and limits: Associated with cytomegalovirus, according to the listing, were 170 or so TCR beta chains. In vitro checks showed that a few CMV-associated chains really do target CMV antigens.

V was pared by 0 bases and J by 7 bases, with 9 bases between. The germline CDR1 and CDR2 sequences are LGHNA and YNFKEQ. CDR3 size: 13 residues. Concerning this clone: As yet, its antigen is unknown.

Sequences were obtained from PBMCs. This TCR derives from a woman between 18 and 30 years old in good health and CMV-seropositive. V is TRBV4-2 and J is TRBJ1-2; D perhaps matches TRBD1 (5 bases). The CDR3 spells CASSQDYQGGYTF. Written as DNA, the CDR3 is TGTGCCAGCAGCCAAGATTACCAGGGTGGCTACACCTTC.